This TCR beta chain originates from a study of cytomegalovirus exposure and HLA in healthy donors. The CDR3 has 13 amino acids. After removal of 4 bases from V and 6 bases from J, the junction contained 2 bases not matched to a gene. Germline-derived CDR1 and CDR2 are SGHKS and YYEKEE (reference sequence). Vbeta (60) and Jbeta (13) primers were used in the PCR. Here immunoSEQ multiplex PCR was the method, and the copy in TCRdb shows in-frame clones only, minus some. The table includes some 110,000 clones, about 76% detected once. A word on this clone: The antigen is unknown.

Study-level points and caveats: Excluded: some indistinguishable V segments such as TRBV6-2 and TRBV6-3. A reported reduction in N-insertions relative to the 666-donor mean was seen in an Asian-associated ancestry cluster in a later analysis. Cytomegalovirus status was reportedly diagnosed by the classifier with high specificity and sensitivity.

This chain joins TRBV5-5 and TRBJ1-5; 9 positions match TRBD1. Sequences were obtained from PBMCs. The TCR comes from a woman aged 50 to 65 in good health and CMV-seropositive. The CDR3 DNA sequence: TGTGCCAGCAGCACAGGGGGCACTCAGCCCCAGCATTTT. Translating gives CASSTGGTQPQHF.